A single sample is the source of the 25 T cell receptor beta chains below, sequenced in a study of blood T cells in healthy people across ages. For the second PCR, which ran for about 7 to 11 cycles, a sample-barcoded 5' primer and a J-beta primer mix were used. TCRdb itself ran the 5' RACE reads through MiXCR, one entry per CDR3 protein. The data show roughly 680,000 distinct CDR3 sequences, with approximately 52% seen just once and less than 15% held by the top ten. Sequencing input: blood. The receptor set was obtained from an elderly woman in good health.

V usage is TRBV29-1 and J usage is TRBJ1-1, with TRBD1 matching 8 bases. Germline values: CDR1 SQVTM, CDR2 ANQGSEA. The V and J ends lost 5 bases and 3 bases, in that order; junction bases with no gene match: 14. The CDR3 extends over 16 amino acids. The CDR3 DNA sequence: TGCAGCGTTAAAAGGGCAGGGGGCGCGGGGGACACTGAAGCTTTCTTT. Its protein product is CSVKRAGGAGDTEAFF.

In this sample, this clonotype turned up many times. The rearrangement joins TRBV4-1 to TRBJ2-1, with 8 bases that match TRBD2. CDR1 is MGHRA and CDR2 is YSYEKL in the germline V gene. CDR3 length: 16 residues. Trimming at V came to 0 bases and at J to 9 bases, leaving 10 bases not matched to a gene. CDR3 coding DNA: TGCGCCAGCAGCCAAGATTCGGGGGGGGAGTATAGTGAGCAGTTCTTC. As protein: CASSQDSGGEYSEQFF.

The chain couples TRBV7-2 to TRBJ2-5; D may match TRBD1 or TRBD2 (5 bases each). CDR3 length equals 15 residues. The V end was cut by 4 bases, the J end by 1 base, with 13 bases between. The germline gives CDR1 SGHTA, CDR2 FQGNSA. CDR3 coding DNA: TGTGCCAGCAGCTCAAGTTCGGGGCTCCAAGAGACCCAGTACTTC. It is translated as CASSSSSGLQETQYF.

As for this clonotype: It may be a read error: a sequence one base away is much more abundant. J is TRBJ2-3 and V is TRBV20-1; TRBD2 is a possible D gene (6 bases). The CDR3 is 14 residues long. Germline loops: CDR1 DFQATT, CDR2 SNEGSKA (reference sequence). The CDR3 loop is CSVPSAFNTDTQNF. For the CDR3, the DNA is TGCAGTGTTCCTAGCGCTTTTAACACAGATACGCAGAATTTT.

As to this clonotype: A read error may explain this, as a much larger clone is one base away. The chain couples TRBV20-1 to TRBJ2-1; D is uncertain. V was trimmed by 1 base and J by 13 bases, leaving 17 bases between them. In germline, CDR1 is DFQATT, CDR2 SNEGSKA (reference sequence). The CDR3 sequence is 13 residues long. The CDR3: CSARVGREETQFF. The CDR3, as DNA: TGCAGTGCTAGAGTGGGAAGGGAAGAGACCCAGTTCTTC.

This chain connects TRBV14 to TRBJ2-5, with D unresolved. This CDR3 comprises 13 residues. Germline CDR1 SGHDN, CDR2 FVKESK. Trimming took 3 bases from V and 0 from J, leaving 5 bases between them. CDR3 amino acids: CASSQFNQETQYF. For the CDR3, the DNA is TGTGCCAGCAGCCAGTTCAACCAAGAGACCCAGTACTTC.

The V and J genes are TRBV4-2 and TRBJ2-1; D gene uncertain. Germline loops: CDR1 LGHNA, CDR2 YNFKEQ. CDR3 size: 14 residues. V was cut by 1 base and J by 5 bases, with 9 bases left in between. DNA for the CDR3: TGTGCCAGCAGCCAAGGAGATGGAAACAATGAGCAGTTCTTC. Protein: CASSQGDGNNEQFF.

The chain uses TRBV2 and TRBJ2-2; D not certain. Germline lookup yields CDR1 SNHLY and CDR2 FYNNEI. The germline V and J ends were trimmed by 5 bases and 1 base, with 8 bases remaining between them. The CDR3 sequence is 14 residues long. The CDR3 nucleotides are TGTGCCAGCAGTTCGGACGGGAACACCGGGGAGCTGTTTTTT. Protein sequence: CASSSDGNTGELFF. Full variable domain (missing parts from reference TRBV2 and TRBJ2-2): EPEVTQTPSHQVTQMGQEVILRCVPISNHLYFYWYRQILGQKVEFLVSFYNNEISEKSEIFDDQFSVERPDGSNFTLKIRSTKLEDSAMYFCASSSDGNTGELFFGEGSRLTVL.

Ten or more counts support this clonotype. The CDR3 reads CASSLVGTSGSYNEQFF. The DNA of the CDR3 is TGTGCCAGCAGCTTAGTGGGGACTAGCGGGAGCTACAATGAGCAGTTCTTC. The chain carries TRBV7-2 and TRBJ2-1; TRBD2 matches 14 bases. V trimming: 1 base; J trimming: 3 bases; junction bases outside the gene matches: 2. Germline loops: CDR1 SGHTA, CDR2 FQGNSA. The CDR3 sequence is 17 residues long. Together with reference TRBV7-2 and TRBJ2-1, the CDR3 gives the full variable domain: GAGVSQSPSNKVTEKGKDVELRCDPISGHTALYWYRQSLGQGLEFLIYFQGNSAPDKSGLPSDRFSAERTGGSVSTLTIQRTQQEDSAVYLCASSLVGTSGSYNEQFFGPGTRLTVL.

The chain couples TRBV29-1 to TRBJ1-2; 7 bases are a match to TRBD1. The germline CDR1 and CDR2 sequences are SQVTM and ANQGSEA. Trimming cost V 7 bases and J 5 bases; bases outside gene matches: 10. This CDR3 has 13 residues. The CDR3 region has the DNA TGCAGCGCGTGGGAGGGGGCCTGGTATGGCTACACCTTC. Amino acids: CSAWEGAWYGYTF.

On this clonotype itself: Just one base apart from a much larger clone, this may be a read error. V gene TRBV9 combines with J gene TRBJ2-1; D is uncertain. The DNA end is more similar to TRBJ2-7, so the J call may be wrong. The CDR3 totals 15 residues. CDR1 is SGDLS, CDR2 YYNGEE, per germline. The CDR3 DNA sequence: TGTGCCAGCAGCGTAGAGCCATCGGCATACAATGAGCAGTACTTC. It translates to CASSVEPSAYNEQYF.

This chain joins TRBV9 and TRBJ2-3, with D tentatively TRBD2 (5 bases). V dropped 2 bases and J dropped 2 bases, with 12 bases sitting between them. Germline V gene sequence: CDR1 SGDLS, CDR2 YYNGEE. CDR3 length equals 15 residues. The CDR3 protein is CASSVGGLTTDTQYF. Written as DNA, the CDR3 is TGTGCCAGCAGCGTCGGAGGACTGACCACAGATACGCAGTATTTT. The full variable domain, with the rest looked up from reference TRBV9 and TRBJ2-3, is DSGVTQTPKHLITATGQRVTLRCSPRSGDLSVYWYQQSLDQGLQFLIQYYNGEERAKGNILERFSAQQFPDLHSELNLSSLELGDSALYFCASSVGGLTTDTQYFGPGTRLTVL.

Comments on this clonotype: A read error may be the cause here, since a much bigger clone is one base away. This chain connects TRBV4-2 to TRBJ2-3; D not resolved. The CDR3 extends over 14 amino acids. Germline values: CDR1 LGHNA, CDR2 YNFKEQ. The CDR3 here is CTSSQDSAADTQYF. The DNA for the CDR3 is TGTACCAGCAGCCAAGATTCGGCCGCAGATACGCAGTATTTT.

This chain links TRBV7-9 with TRBJ2-1; a possible D gene is TRBD1 (6 bases). Germline V gives CDR1 SEHNR, CDR2 FQNEAQ (reference sequence). The V gene lost 5 bases and the J gene lost 0 bases, with 23 bases spanning the gap. The CDR3 runs 19 residues. The CDR3 loop reads CASSPRDTGGGSSYNEQFF. As DNA, the CDR3 is TGTGCCAGCAGCCCTCGGGACACCGGTGGGGGTAGCTCCTACAATGAGCAGTTCTTC.

This clonotype was detected a few times. V gene TRBV10-3 combines with J gene TRBJ1-5; D remains unclear. CDR1 and CDR2 (germline): ENHRY, SYGVKD. CDR3 length: 15 amino acids. The V and J ends lost 0 bases and 0 bases respectively, with 6 bases between them. As DNA, the CDR3 is TGTGCCATCAGTGAGTCGGGTCATAGCAATCAGCCCCAGCATTTT. This encodes CAISESGHSNQPQHF.

To note about this clonotype: Being one base from a much bigger clone, this may be a read error. CDR3 nucleotides: TGTGCCAACAGCTCCTGGACGGACAATTACAATGAGCAGTTCTTC. This encodes CANSSWTDNYNEQFF. The chain links TRBV5-6 to TRBJ2-1; D is possibly TRBD1 (5 bases). The CDR3 has 15 amino acids. Germline assignment: CDR1 SGHDT and CDR2 YYEEEE.

Remarks on this clonotype: One end of the junction fails to match germline, which may point to a read error. The chain employs TRBV6-5 and TRBJ1-5, with D perhaps matching TRBD1 (6 bases). Germline V gives CDR1 MNHEY, CDR2 SVGAGI. This CDR3 has 13 amino acids. CDR3 DNA sequence: TGTGCCAGCCGGAGGGGGGTAAGTCAGCCCCGGCATTTT. Its protein is CASRRGVSQPRHF.

Points on this clonotype: A much larger clone lies one base from this, so it may be a read error. This chain joins TRBV5-5 and TRBJ1-1, with TRBD1 matching 7 bases. Germline assignment: CDR1 SGHKS and CDR2 YYEKEE (reference sequence). The CDR3 contains 11 residues. CDR3 protein: CVSTQGAEAFF. CDR3 in DNA: TGTGTCAGTACTCAGGGGGCTGAAGCTTTCTTT.

The V gene is TRBV6-5, the J gene TRBJ2-7; the D is unclear. Trimming left V 4 bases short and J 6 bases short, with 13 bases between. The CDR3 length is 13 residues. CDR1 and CDR2 (germline): MNHEY, SVGAGI. CDR3 protein: CASSLTRATEQYF. DNA of the CDR3: TGTGCCAGCAGTTTAACCCGGGCGACCGAGCAGTACTTC.

Worth noting for this clonotype: A much larger clone lies a single base off, so this may be a read error. The chain has TRBV7-2 and TRBJ2-3, with D perhaps being TRBD1 or TRBD2 (5 bases each). The ends were cut back, 1 base at V and 2 bases at J, with 13 bases in the middle. This CDR3 is 16 amino acids long. Per germline, CDR1 SGHTA and CDR2 FQGNSA. The CDR3 loop reads CASSLGDHTTTDTQYF. The DNA for the CDR3 is TGTGCCAGCAGCTTAGGGGACCACACCACCACAGATACGCAGTATTTT.

The chain couples TRBV4-2 to TRBJ2-5, with a possible D match to TRBD2 (6 bases). The germline V and J ends were trimmed by 6 bases and 1 base, with 27 bases remaining between them. The CDR3 has 19 amino acids. CDR1 and CDR2 (germline): LGHNA, YNFKEQ. In nucleotides, the CDR3 is TGTGCCAGCAGTCACGGCCGGGAGACCGGTTCTGGTGCCCAAGAGACCCAGTACTTC. Encoded protein: CASSHGRETGSGAQETQYF.

The chain employs TRBV29-1 and TRBJ1-4, with a weak D call TRBD1 (5 bases). The ends were cut back, 7 bases at V and 3 bases at J, with 15 bases in the middle. CDR3 length: 14 residues. The V gene's germline CDR1 is SQVTM and CDR2 ANQGSEA. DNA of the CDR3: TGCAGCGCCCTTGGGCAGGGCGCTAATGAAAAACTGTTTTTT. It codes for CSALGQGANEKLFF.

The chain links TRBV29-1 to TRBJ2-7; D perhaps matches TRBD2 (5 bases). The length of the CDR3 is 13 residues. Germline V gives CDR1 SQVTM, CDR2 ANQGSEA. V lost 6 bases and J 0 bases, leaving 12 bases between the germline ends. CDR3 in DNA: TGCAGCGTCGTCGGACTGAACTCCTACGAGCAGTACTTC. Its translation: CSVVGLNSYEQYF.

This chain connects TRBV11-2 to TRBJ2-3; tentatively, D is TRBD2 (5 bases). Germline CDR1 and CDR2: SGHAT and FQNNGV. Trimming cost V 2 bases and J 2 bases, with 14 bases left between them. The CDR3 is 16 amino acids. The CDR3, as DNA: TGTGCCAGCAGCTTAACCAGGCGGGTGATCACAGATACGCAGTATTTT. As protein: CASSLTRRVITDTQYF. The full variable domain, its missing parts supplied by reference TRBV11-2 and TRBJ2-3, is EAGVAQSPRYKIIEKRQSVAFWCNPISGHATLYWYQQILGQGPKLLIQFQNNGVVDDSQLPKDRFSAERLKGVDSTLKIQPAKLEDSAVYLCASSLTRRVITDTQYFGPGTRLTVL.

This clonotype was counted ten times or more. V gene TRBV12-3 or TRBV12-4 combines with J gene TRBJ2-7; possible D gene TRBD2, 6 bases. V lost 3 bases to trimming and J lost 6 bases, with 12 bases between them. This CDR3 contains 13 residues. CDR3: CASSFGGASEQYF. CDR3 sequence (DNA): TGTGCCAGCAGTTTCGGGGGAGCTAGCGAGCAGTACTTC.